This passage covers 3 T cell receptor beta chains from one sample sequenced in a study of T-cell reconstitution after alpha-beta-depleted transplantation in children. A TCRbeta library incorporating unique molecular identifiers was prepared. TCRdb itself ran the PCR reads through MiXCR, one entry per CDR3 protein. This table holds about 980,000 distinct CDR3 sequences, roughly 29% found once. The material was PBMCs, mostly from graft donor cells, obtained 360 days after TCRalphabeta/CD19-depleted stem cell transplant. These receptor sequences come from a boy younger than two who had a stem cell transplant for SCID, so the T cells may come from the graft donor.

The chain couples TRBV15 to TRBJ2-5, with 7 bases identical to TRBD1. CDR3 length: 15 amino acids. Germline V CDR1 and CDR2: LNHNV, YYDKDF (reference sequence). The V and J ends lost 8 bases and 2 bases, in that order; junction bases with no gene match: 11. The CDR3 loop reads CATGLDRVGQETQYF. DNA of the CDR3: TGTGCCACCGGACTCGACAGGGTAGGACAAGAGACCCAGTACTTC.

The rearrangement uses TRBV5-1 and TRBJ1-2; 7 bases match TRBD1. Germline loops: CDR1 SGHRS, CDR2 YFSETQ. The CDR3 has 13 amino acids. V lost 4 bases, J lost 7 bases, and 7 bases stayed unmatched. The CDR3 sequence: CASSAMTGFGYTF. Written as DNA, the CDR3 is TGCGCCAGCAGCGCCATGACAGGGTTTGGCTACACCTTC.

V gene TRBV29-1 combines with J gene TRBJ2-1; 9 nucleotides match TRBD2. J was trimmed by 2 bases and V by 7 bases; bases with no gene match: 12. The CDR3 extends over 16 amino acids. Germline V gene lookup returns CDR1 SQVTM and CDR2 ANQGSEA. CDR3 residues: CSAEGASGGPYNEQFF. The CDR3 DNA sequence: TGCAGCGCCGAAGGGGCCAGCGGGGGGCCCTACAATGAGCAGTTCTTC.